These 28 T cell receptor beta chains share one sample of origin, sequenced in a study of identical twins' blood T cells. TCRdb ran MiXCR on the 5' RACE reads and lists one entry per CDR3 protein. The sample carries 350,000 to 400,000 distinct CDR3 sequences, under 30% recorded once. Sequencing used PBMCs. These receptors all stem from a woman aged 18 to 55 in good health.

V gene TRBV7-9 combines with J gene TRBJ1-1; D is perhaps TRBD1 (5 bases). The CDR3 covers 15 residues. Trimming removed 1 base from V and 1 base from J, with 10 bases in between. Germline assignment: CDR1 SEHNR and CDR2 FQNEAQ (reference sequence). The CDR3 loop is CASSLGGVENTEAFF. The CDR3 DNA is TGTGCCAGCAGCTTAGGGGGGGTAGAGAACACTGAAGCTTTCTTT.

This clonotype was picked up many times. This chain links TRBV10-3 with TRBJ2-1; the D is unclear. The germline CDR1 and CDR2 sequences are ENHRY and SYGVKD. The CDR3 covers 12 residues. With 11 bases removed from V and 1 base from J, the gap between germline ends came to 9 bases. This CDR3 is CASLGSYNEQFF. CDR3 nucleotide sequence: TGTGCCTCCTTAGGGTCCTACAATGAGCAGTTCTTC.

The CDR3 loop is CASSDGRANEQFF. The CDR3 nucleotides are TGTGCCAGCTCAGACGGGAGGGCCAATGAGCAGTTCTTC. The chain has TRBV18 and TRBJ2-1; TRBD2 aligns across 8 bases. Germline V CDR1 and CDR2: KGHSH, LQKENI. This CDR3 has 13 amino acids. The V segment lost 5 bases and the J segment 6 bases; nucleotides outside the gene matches: 3.

The rearrangement joins TRBV2 to TRBJ1-5; possibly TRBD1 for D (5 bases). The CDR3 contains 14 residues. Germline V gene lookup returns CDR1 SNHLY and CDR2 FYNNEI. V was trimmed by 6 bases and J by 7 bases, leaving 16 bases between them. CDR3 protein: CASSRDVGRQPQHF. DNA of the CDR3: TGTGCCAGCAGCCGGGACGTCGGACGACAGCCCCAGCATTTT.

This chain joins TRBV12-3 or TRBV12-4 and TRBJ1-2, with 7 bases matching TRBD1. The CDR3 consists of 12 residues. After removal of 7 bases from V and 6 bases from J, the junction contained 5 bases not matched to a gene. The CDR3 reads CASTYRGHGYTF. CDR3 DNA sequence: TGTGCCAGCACCTACAGGGGACATGGCTACACCTTC.

This clonotype occurred a few times. The V call is TRBV27, the J call TRBJ1-2; possible D gene TRBD1, 5 bases. The CDR3 has 13 amino acids. In germline, CDR1 is MNHEY, CDR2 SMNVEV (reference sequence). V shed 4 bases and J shed 4 bases, with 10 bases lying between them. The CDR3 coding sequence is TGTGCCAGCAGTTCGACAGTATTCTATGGCTACACCTTC. Its translation: CASSSTVFYGYTF.

V and J are TRBV4-3 and TRBJ2-7; 8 nucleotides align to TRBD2. Germline V gene data show CDR1 as LGHNA and CDR2 as YSLEER. The CDR3 is made up of 15 amino acids. After removal of 1 base from V and 4 bases from J, the junction contained 6 bases not matched to a gene. CDR3 amino acids: CASSQGTSSFYEQYF. The CDR3 coding sequence is TGCGCCAGCAGCCAAGGGACTAGCAGCTTTTACGAGCAGTACTTC.

Many counts were recorded for this clonotype. The chain carries TRBV2 and TRBJ2-3, with 8 bases fitting TRBD2. V was pared by 4 bases and J by 1 base, with 1 base of the junction left unmatched. This CDR3 spans 14 amino acids. Germline V gene data show CDR1 as SNHLY and CDR2 as FYNNEI. As DNA, the CDR3 is TGTGCCAGCAGTGGAGCGGGAGGCACAGATACGCAGTATTTT. It is translated as CASSGAGGTDTQYF. Supplemented by reference TRBV2 and TRBJ2-3, the full variable domain reads EPEVTQTPSHQVTQMGQEVILRCVPISNHLYFYWYRQILGQKVEFLVSFYNNEISEKSEIFDDQFSVERPDGSNFTLKIRSTKLEDSAMYFCASSGAGGTDTQYFGPGTRLTVL.

The chain combines TRBV6-5 with TRBJ2-3; D remains ambiguous. This CDR3 contains 11 residues. Trimming took 5 bases from V and 5 from J, leaving 5 bases between them. Germline V gene lookup returns CDR1 MNHEY and CDR2 SVGAGI. The CDR3 spells CASSTRDTQYF. The CDR3 DNA sequence: TGTGCCAGCAGTACGAGAGATACGCAGTATTTT.

A few counts support this clonotype. CDR3 DNA: TGCAGTGTCCTAGCGGGGAGCTCCTACAATGAGCAGTTCTTC. Translation gives CSVLAGSSYNEQFF. The chain employs TRBV20-1 and TRBJ2-1, with 9 nucleotides matching TRBD2. Per germline, CDR1 DFQATT and CDR2 SNEGSKA (reference sequence). This CDR3 has 14 amino acids. The V gene end was trimmed by 7 bases and the J gene end by 0 bases; junction bases not matched to a gene: 4.

The CDR3 DNA reads as TGCAGTGCGAGCCTACAGGGCTTCTATGGCTACACCTTC. The encoded protein is CSASLQGFYGYTF. The rearrangement joins TRBV20-1 to TRBJ1-2; weak D call: TRBD1 (6 bases). Germline CDR1 is DFQATT and CDR2 is SNEGSKA (reference sequence). The CDR3 consists of 13 residues. Trimming took 6 bases from V and 4 from J, leaving 15 bases between them.

In the case of this clonotype: One junction end does not reproduce the germline sequence, and a read error may be involved. V is TRBV6-2 or TRBV6-3 and J is TRBJ2-2, with TRBD2 matching 8 bases. The germline gives CDR1 MNHEY, CDR2 SVGEGT. The CDR3 is 15 residues long. This CDR3 reads CASGYLSGRTGELFF. DNA for the CDR3: TGTGCCAGCGGTTACCTGAGCGGGAGAACCGGGGAGCTGTTTTTT.

Note on this clonotype: Since a much larger clone is just one base distant, this may be a read error. The gene calls are TRBV6-2 or TRBV6-3 and TRBJ1-2; 8 nucleotides match TRBD1. Germline V gives CDR1 MNHEY, CDR2 SVGEGT. The CDR3 loop spans 14 amino acids. V was pared by 6 bases and J by 4 bases, with 7 bases of the junction left unmatched. Written as DNA, the CDR3 is TGTGCCAGCAGGAAGACAGGGGTCGTCTATGGCTACACCTTC. Its translation is CASRKTGVVYGYTF.

This clonotype was seen only a few times. The rearrangement joins TRBV27 to TRBJ2-5; D might be TRBD2 (5 bases). The germline CDR1 and CDR2 sequences are MNHEY and SMNVEV (reference sequence). CDR3 size: 13 residues. Trimming removed 2 bases from V and 2 bases from J, with 6 bases in between. CDR3 sequence: CASSLRGQETQYF. In DNA, the CDR3 is TGTGCCAGCAGTTTACGGGGTCAAGAGACCCAGTACTTC.

In this sample, this clonotype turned up many times. The rearrangement uses TRBV6-5 and TRBJ1-1; unclear D gene. V gave up 6 bases and J gave up 0 bases, with 5 bases separating them. The CDR3 covers 12 residues. Germline CDR1 reads MNHEY; CDR2 reads SVGAGI. The CDR3: CASRHMNTEAFF. CDR3 DNA: TGTGCCAGCAGGCACATGAACACTGAAGCTTTCTTT.

This clonotype was seen more than once but under ten times. This may be a read error: a much more frequent sequence differs by one nucleotide. This chain links TRBV29-1 with TRBJ1-3, with D perhaps TRBD1 (5 bases). CDR3 length: 13 amino acids. Germline lookup yields CDR1 SQVTM and CDR2 ANQGSEA. Trimming stripped 6 bases from V and 0 bases from J, with 9 bases between. The CDR3 DNA reads TGCAGCGTAGGGGTAGACTCTGGAAACACCATATATTTT. Its translation: CSVGVDSGNTIYF.

There are a few counts of this clonotype. The chain recombines TRBV11-2 with TRBJ2-2; D uncertain. The V end lost 1 base, the J end lost 0 bases, and 6 bases lay between the germline ends. The CDR3 runs 15 residues. Per germline, CDR1 SGHAT and CDR2 FQNNGV. The CDR3 spells CASSLVAPNTGELFF. The DNA of the CDR3 is TGTGCCAGCAGCTTAGTGGCCCCGAACACCGGGGAGCTGTTTTTT.

This clonotype was observed a handful of times. This chain uses TRBV25-1 with TRBJ1-5; D unresolved. This CDR3 has 13 residues. Trimming left V 5 bases short and J 1 base short, with 6 bases between. CDR1 is MGHDK and CDR2 is SYGVNS in the germline V gene. The CDR3 DNA sequence: TGTGCCAGCAGTCGGGAGAGCAATCAGCCCCAGCATTTT. This encodes CASSRESNQPQHF.

Only a few counts were recorded for this clonotype. V gene TRBV29-1 combines with J gene TRBJ2-1, with 13 bases fitting TRBD2. V was pared by 7 bases and J by 8 bases, with 5 bases of the junction left unmatched. CDR1 is SQVTM, CDR2 ANQGSEA, per germline. The CDR3 contains 13 residues. This CDR3 reads CSARTSGSDEQFF. The CDR3 DNA reads TGCAGCGCTAGGACTAGCGGGAGTGATGAGCAGTTCTTC.

In its sample, this clonotype was seen a few times. This chain connects TRBV20-1 to TRBJ2-2, with 8 positions matching TRBD2. V lost 2 bases to trimming and J lost 3 bases; unmatched junction nucleotides: 5. The CDR3 contains 15 residues. Germline V gene data show CDR1 as DFQATT and CDR2 as SNEGSKA (reference sequence). CDR3 sequence: CSARFSGAYTGELFF. The DNA for the CDR3 is TGCAGTGCTAGATTTAGCGGGGCTTACACCGGGGAGCTGTTTTTT.

The rearrangement joins TRBV11-2 to TRBJ1-5, with D perhaps TRBD1 (6 bases). The CDR3 length is 14 residues. Trimming shortened V by 5 bases and J by 6 bases, and 14 bases separated the two germline ends. The germline V gene encodes CDR1 SGHAT and CDR2 FQNNGV. The CDR3, as DNA: TGTGCCAGCAGCCGCATGGGGGGCCCTCAGCCCCAGCATTTT. Protein: CASSRMGGPQPQHF.

The chain recombines TRBV29-1 with TRBJ2-5; no definite D call. V was clipped by 1 base and J by 6 bases, with 6 bases between them. The CDR3 has 11 amino acids. The germline V gene encodes CDR1 SQVTM and CDR2 ANQGSEA. The CDR3 is CSVEVRKTQYF. The CDR3 coding sequence is TGCAGCGTTGAAGTTCGGAAGACCCAGTACTTC.

Turning to this clonotype: This may be a read error, as it is one base from a much larger clone. V and J are TRBV29-1 and TRBJ1-1, with D unresolved. The germline V gene encodes CDR1 SQVTM and CDR2 ANQGSEA. The CDR3 runs 12 residues. This CDR3 reads CSTRRMNAEAFF. Written as DNA, the CDR3 is TGCAGCACCAGGCGAATGAACGCTGAAGCTTTCTTT.

Comments on this clonotype: This sequence may be a read error, since a much larger clone differs from it by one base. The rearrangement uses TRBV29-1 and TRBJ1-2; no clear D. In germline, CDR1 is SQVTM, CDR2 ANQGSEA. CDR3 size: 15 residues. With 3 bases removed from V and 1 base from J, the gap between germline ends came to 15 bases. CDR3 protein: CSVEVASSNNYGYTF. The CDR3 bases are TGCAGCGTTGAGGTCGCCAGCAGTAATAACTATGGCTACACCTTC.

CDR3 DNA sequence: TGTGCCAGCAGACCCACGGGAGGTTACGAGCAGTACTTC. As protein: CASRPTGGYEQYF. J is TRBJ2-7 and V is TRBV27, with 7 nucleotides matching TRBD2. The CDR3 extends over 13 amino acids. In germline, CDR1 is MNHEY, CDR2 SMNVEV (reference sequence). With V trimmed by 6 bases and J by 4 bases, 6 bases remained unmatched.

A note on this clonotype: This could be a read error, since a much larger clone is one nucleotide away. V and J are TRBV25-1 and TRBJ1-2; D gene uncertain. CDR1 is MGHDK and CDR2 is SYGVNS in the germline V gene. Trimming stripped 6 bases from V and 10 bases from J, with 15 bases between. The CDR3 is made up of 12 amino acids. CDR3 in amino acids: CASRKELSDYTF. The CDR3 nucleotides are TGTGCCAGCAGGAAGGAGCTTTCTGACTACACCTTC.

This clonotype has ten or more counts. This chain uses TRBV29-1 with TRBJ1-2; 9 nucleotides line up with TRBD1. Germline CDR1 SQVTM, CDR2 ANQGSEA. J was trimmed by 3 bases and V by 6 bases; bases with no gene match: 5. The CDR3 sequence is 13 residues long. The CDR3 here is CSVYTGGDYGYTF. CDR3 sequence (DNA): TGCAGCGTGTACACAGGGGGCGACTATGGCTACACCTTC.

There are a few counts of this clonotype. The chain carries TRBV5-6 and TRBJ2-7; TRBD1 is a possible D gene (6 bases). The germline V gene encodes CDR1 SGHDT and CDR2 YYEEEE. With 2 bases removed from V and 1 base from J, the gap between germline ends came to 22 bases. The CDR3 runs to 18 residues. CDR3 in DNA: TGTGCCAGCAGCTTTTCCGTCAGGGGATGGATTAGGTCCTACGAGCAGTACTTC. Protein: CASSFSVRGWIRSYEQYF.